Below, one T cell receptor beta chain is given with its context. Antigen specificity is unknown. The authors ran a second PCR of about 6 to 11 cycles using a sample-barcoded 5' primer and a J-beta primer mix. TCRdb ran MiXCR on the 5' RACE reads and lists one entry per CDR3 protein. The sample carries around 690,000 distinct CDR3 sequences, 58% recorded once. This sample stems from a study of blood T cells in healthy people across ages. Germline CDR1 reads SGHVS; CDR2 reads FQNEAQ. The CDR3 length is 15 residues. V was trimmed by 1 base and J by 5 bases, leaving 14 bases between them. In terms of origin and age, donors were healthy Caucasian individuals from Russia aged about 6 to 90. Every donor provided ten milliliters of peripheral blood. Points from the study as a whole: PBMCs that were unsorted prevented a conclusive naive versus antigen-experienced comparison.

This clonotype was sampled from a man between 60 and 75 years old in good health. V usage is TRBV7-8 and J usage is TRBJ1-1; D may be TRBD1 (5 bases). Sequencing was carried out using blood. CDR3 coding DNA: TGTGCCAGCAGCTTAGAGGGGACCTTGGGGACTGAAGCTTTCTTT. Its translation is CASSLEGTLGTEAFF.